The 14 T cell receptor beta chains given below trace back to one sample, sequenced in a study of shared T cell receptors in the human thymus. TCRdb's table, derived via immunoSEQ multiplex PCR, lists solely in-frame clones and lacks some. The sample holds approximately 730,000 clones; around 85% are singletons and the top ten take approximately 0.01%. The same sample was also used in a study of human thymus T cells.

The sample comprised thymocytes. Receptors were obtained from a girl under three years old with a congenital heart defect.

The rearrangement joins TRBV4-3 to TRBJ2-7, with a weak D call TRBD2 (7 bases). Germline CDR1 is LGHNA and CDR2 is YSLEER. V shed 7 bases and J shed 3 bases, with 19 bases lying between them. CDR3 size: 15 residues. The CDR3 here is CASTPTRGAGYEQYF. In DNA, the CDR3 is TGCGCCAGCACCCCCACCCGGGGGGCTGGCTACGAGCAGTACTTC.

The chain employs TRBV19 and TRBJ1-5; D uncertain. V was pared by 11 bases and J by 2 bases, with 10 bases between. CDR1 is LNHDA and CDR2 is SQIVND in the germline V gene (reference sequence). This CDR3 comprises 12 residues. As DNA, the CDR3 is TGTGCCTCATCTGAGGGCAATCAGCCCCAGCATTTT. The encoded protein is CASSEGNQPQHF.

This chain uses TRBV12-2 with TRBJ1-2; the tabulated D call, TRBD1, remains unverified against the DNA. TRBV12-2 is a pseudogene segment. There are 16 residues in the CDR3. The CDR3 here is CASRFYRTAWDYGYTF. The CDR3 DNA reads TGTGCAAGTCGCTTCTACCGGACAGCTTGGGACTATGGCTACACCTTC.

The CDR3 bases are TGTGCCAGTAGTATGAATCGTAGCTACACTGAAGCTTTCTTT. Translated: CASSMNRSYTEAFF. The J gene is TRBJ1-1, the V gene TRBV19; D remains ambiguous. The germline CDR1 and CDR2 sequences are LNHDA and SQIVND (reference sequence). The CDR3 totals 14 residues. V lost 3 bases and J lost 3, with 11 bases in between.

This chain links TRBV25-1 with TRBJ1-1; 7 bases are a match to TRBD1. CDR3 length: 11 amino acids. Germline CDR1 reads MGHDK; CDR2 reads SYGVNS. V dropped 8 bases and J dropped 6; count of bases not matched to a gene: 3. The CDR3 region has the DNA TGTGCCAGCTCAGGGACAGCTGAAGCTTTCTTT. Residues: CASSGTAEAFF.

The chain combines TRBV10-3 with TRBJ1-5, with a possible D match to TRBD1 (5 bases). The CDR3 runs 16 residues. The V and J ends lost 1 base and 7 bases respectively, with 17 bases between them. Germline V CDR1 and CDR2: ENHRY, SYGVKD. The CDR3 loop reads CAISEFPRGGNQPQHF. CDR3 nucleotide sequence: TGTGCCATCAGTGAGTTCCCCCGTGGGGGGAACCAGCCCCAGCATTTT.

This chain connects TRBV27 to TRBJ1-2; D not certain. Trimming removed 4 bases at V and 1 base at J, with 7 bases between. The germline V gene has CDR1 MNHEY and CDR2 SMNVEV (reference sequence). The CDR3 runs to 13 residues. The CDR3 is CASSSTLNYGYTF. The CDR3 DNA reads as TGTGCCAGCAGTTCGACTCTTAACTATGGCTACACCTTC.

For the CDR3, the DNA is TGCGCCAGCAGCCAAGTGCAGGGGGTCTCCTACGAGCAGTACTTC. Translation: CASSQVQGVSYEQYF. The rearrangement joins TRBV4-1 to TRBJ2-7, with TRBD1 matching over 7 bases. CDR3 size: 15 residues. CDR1 and CDR2 (germline): MGHRA, YSYEKL. J was trimmed by 0 bases and V by 1 base; bases with no gene match: 3.

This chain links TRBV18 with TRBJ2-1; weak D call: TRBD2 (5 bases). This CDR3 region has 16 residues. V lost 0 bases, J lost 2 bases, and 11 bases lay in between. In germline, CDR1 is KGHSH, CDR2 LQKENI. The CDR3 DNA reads TGTGCCAGCTCACCACCGGGAAGCGGAACCTACAATGAGCAGTTCTTC. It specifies CASSPPGSGTYNEQFF.

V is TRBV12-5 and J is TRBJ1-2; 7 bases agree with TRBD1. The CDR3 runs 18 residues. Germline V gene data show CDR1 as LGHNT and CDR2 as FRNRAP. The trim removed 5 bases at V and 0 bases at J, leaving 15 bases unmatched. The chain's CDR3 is CASGLPPGTAQTNYGYTF. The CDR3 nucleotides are TGTGCTAGTGGTCTACCCCCCGGGACAGCCCAAACTAACTATGGCTACACCTTC.

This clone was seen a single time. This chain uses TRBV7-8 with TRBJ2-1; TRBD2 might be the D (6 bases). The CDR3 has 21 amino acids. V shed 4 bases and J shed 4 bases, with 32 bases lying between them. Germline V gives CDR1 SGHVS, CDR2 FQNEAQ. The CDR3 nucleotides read TGTGCCAGCAGCTCCGCGCCCCCGGGGGTTCTTGGGGGTGTATTGTACAATGAGCAGTTCTTC. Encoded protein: CASSSAPPGVLGGVLYNEQFF.

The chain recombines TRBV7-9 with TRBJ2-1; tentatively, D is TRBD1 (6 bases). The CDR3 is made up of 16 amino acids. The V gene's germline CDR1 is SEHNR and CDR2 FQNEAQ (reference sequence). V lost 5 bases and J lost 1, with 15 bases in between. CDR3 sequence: CASSNFPDRSYNEQFF. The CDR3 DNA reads TGTGCCAGCAGCAACTTCCCGGACAGATCCTACAATGAGCAGTTCTTC.

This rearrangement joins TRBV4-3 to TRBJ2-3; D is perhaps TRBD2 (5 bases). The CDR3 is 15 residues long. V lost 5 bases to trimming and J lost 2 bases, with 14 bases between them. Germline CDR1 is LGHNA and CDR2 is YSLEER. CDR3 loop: CASSSIRGSTDTQYF. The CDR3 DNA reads TGCGCCAGCAGCTCAATACGAGGGTCCACAGATACGCAGTATTTT.

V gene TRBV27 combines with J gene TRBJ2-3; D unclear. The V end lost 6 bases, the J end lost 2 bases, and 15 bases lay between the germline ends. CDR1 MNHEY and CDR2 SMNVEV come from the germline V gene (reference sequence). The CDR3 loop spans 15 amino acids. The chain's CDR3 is CASSLKWHYTDTQYF. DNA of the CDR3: TGTGCCAGCAGCCTTAAGTGGCATTACACAGATACGCAGTATTTT.